The source of this T cell receptor (beta chain) is a study of shared clonotypes between healthy human individuals. Study-level points and caveats: It was expected that sequencing depth would affect clonotype sharing among donors.

The table came from immunoSEQ multiplex PCR; TCRdb's copy has only in-frame clones and leaves some out. The data hold millions of clones, with roughly 95% observed a single time. Naive CD8 cells lacked CD45RO and underwent positive selection for CCR7, leaving out terminally differentiated effector memory CD45RA+ cells. This CDR3 has 14 residues. Germline V lookup: CDR1 SGDLS, CDR2 YYNGEE. The V and J ends lost 1 base and 1 base respectively, with 5 bases between them. On this clone: The antigen remains unidentified.

Sequenced input: naive CD8+ T cells sorted from blood. The sequence was collected from a man aged 18 to 29 in good health. The chain joins TRBV9 to TRBJ1-4; no clear D. CDR3 DNA sequence: TGTGCCAGCAGCGTACTTGGAACTAATGAAAAACTGTTTTTT. It translates to CASSVLGTNEKLFF.